These T cell receptor beta chains were read from a single sample in a study of post-analysis software for immune sequencing data. TCRdb fed the PCR reads into MiXCR, producing one record per CDR3 protein. The sample lists about 810,000 distinct CDR3 sequences; 53% were seen once. Input material: blood. The origin of the receptors is a girl aged 5-17 years with multiple sclerosis. CDR3s include the opening cysteine and the closing phenylalanine or tryptophan. The order of the fields is D gene, J gene, clone size, V gene, CDR3 protein, CDR3 DNA. D genes are given only for firm matches. Some rows mark clone size as missing; the rest say once, few, many or name a class of expanded clone.

>NA|TRBJ2-3|NA|TRBV27
CASSLWQDLTDTQYF
TGTGCCAGCAGTTTATGGCAGGACCTCACAGATACGCAGTATTTT
>TRBD1|TRBJ1-6|NA|TRBV20-1
CSATLGTGNSPLHF
TGCAGTGCCACCCTTGGGACAGGGAATTCACCCCTCCACTTT
>NA|TRBJ2-3|NA|TRBV27
CASTDRSTDTQYF
TGTGCCAGCACCGACAGGTCCACAGATACGCAGTATTTT
>NA|TRBJ2-6|NA|TRBV5-1
CASSLAPTSGANVLTF
TGCGCCAGCAGCTTGGCGCCCACCTCTGGGGCCAACGTCCTGACTTTC
>NA|TRBJ1-2|NA|TRBV21-1
CASSKPRGKDSGYTF
TGTGCCAGCAGCAAACCCAGGGGAAAAGACTCTGGCTACACCTTC
>NA|TRBJ2-7|few|TRBV29-1
CSVEAGSGALSDEQYF
TGCAGCGTTGAAGCCGGTTCGGGGGCTCTGTCCGACGAGCAGTACTTC
>TRBD2|TRBJ2-3|NA|TRBV20-1
CSARATSGRGDTQYF
TGCAGTGCTAGGGCGACTAGCGGGAGGGGCGATACGCAGTATTTT
>TRBD2|TRBJ2-4|NA|TRBV10-3
CAISETSGSRNIQYF
TGTGCCATCAGTGAGACTAGCGGGAGTCGGAACATTCAGTACTTC
>NA|TRBJ2-1|once|TRBV9
CASSEGGSNPYNEQFF
TGTGCCAGCAGTGAGGGAGGATCAAATCCCTACAATGAGCAGTTCTTC
>TRBD2|TRBJ2-5|few|TRBV29-1
CSAGGARETQYF
TGCAGCGCCGGGGGGGCTCGGGAGACCCAGTACTTC
>TRBD2|TRBJ2-3|once|TRBV20-1
CSARDYRSGGPTDTQYF
TGCAGTGCTAGAGATTATCGTAGCGGGGGGCCCACAGATACGCAGTATTTT
>NA|TRBJ1-5|NA|TRBV20-1
CSARDRGRLNQPQHF
TGCAGTGCTAGAGATCGGGGGAGACTAAATCAGCCCCAGCATTTT
>TRBD2|TRBJ2-1|NA|TRBV7-8
CASSFTSVYNEQFF
TGTGCCAGCAGCTTCACTAGCGTATACAATGAGCAGTTCTTC
>NA|TRBJ2-7|few|TRBV27
CASRGTPTGEQYF
TGTGCCAGCAGAGGGACCCCGACTGGGGAGCAGTACTTC
>NA|TRBJ2-5|NA|TRBV5-1
CASSLAQGETQYF
TGCGCCAGCAGCTTGGCCCAGGGAGAGACCCAGTACTTC
>NA|TRBJ2-5|NA|TRBV5-1
CASSSRMRGPQETQYF
TGCGCCAGCAGCTCCAGGATGCGGGGGCCCCAAGAGACCCAGTACTTC
>TRBD1|TRBJ1-1|NA|TRBV7-9
CASSRGGQGKSSEAFF
TGTGCCAGCAGCCGGGGGGGACAGGGGAAAAGTTCTGAAGCTTTCTTT
>TRBD2|TRBJ2-5|NA|TRBV4-2
CASSQDPMSAGGQETQYF
TGTGCCAGCAGCCAAGATCCAATGTCAGCGGGGGGGCAAGAGACCCAGTACTTC
>TRBD2|TRBJ2-1|NA|TRBV9
CASSVRGGSEQFF
TGTGCCAGCAGCGTTCGGGGGGGCAGTGAGCAGTTCTTC
>TRBD2|TRBJ2-7|once|TRBV9
CAGSVQPGGNEQYF
TGTGCCGGCAGCGTACAACCGGGAGGTAACGAGCAGTACTTC
>NA|TRBJ2-3|NA|TRBV3-1
CASSLQWGGGTDTQYF
TGTGCCAGCAGCCTTCAATGGGGGGGCGGCACAGATACGCAGTATTTT
>NA|TRBJ2-1|NA|TRBV5-1
CASSLRARLYNEQFF
TGCGCCAGCAGCTTGCGGGCCAGGCTCTACAATGAGCAGTTCTTC
>NA|TRBJ2-5|once|TRBV20-1
CSARSEQNQGTQYF
TGCAGTGCTAGATCGGAACAGAATCAGGGGACCCAGTACTTC